Described below is a single TCR beta chain sequence and its context. Its antigen is unidentified. The sample has other DNA sequences that encode this CDR3 too. This specimen belongs to a study of radiotherapy plus CTLA-4 blockade in lung cancer. Overall study: With 25% to 40% of patients having disease control, objective responses were seen in roughly 18%.

Per the germline V gene, CDR1 is MGHRA and CDR2 is YSYEKL. The CDR3 is made up of 12 amino acids. V lost 3 bases, J lost 6 bases, and 6 bases lay in between. Alongside CTLA-4 blockade with ipilimumab, patients with chemo-refractory metastatic non-small-cell lung cancer received focal radiation. Clones were sequenced by immunoSEQ multiplex PCR, and TCRdb holds only the in-frame ones, with some missing. The data hold around 37,000 clones, with about 69% observed a single time. General observations from the study: After radiotherapy and ipilimumab, tumor-derived clones expanded in peripheral blood.

The sample was peripheral blood, taken from a patient treated with radiotherapy plus ipilimumab. This receptor was obtained from a human donor with non-small cell lung cancer that progressed on radiotherapy plus ipilimumab. The chain employs TRBV4-1 and TRBJ2-1; D may match TRBD1 or TRBD2 (5 bases each). CDR3: CASSQGPNEQFF. CDR3 nucleotides: TGCGCCAGCAGCCAGGGACCCAATGAGCAGTTCTTC.